This TCR beta chain was observed in a study of control samples from healthy donors and cancer patients. The assay was immunoSEQ multiplex PCR, and TCRdb's table has in-frame clones only and misses some. The sample lists around 86,000 clones, 70% to 90% occurring once. Per the germline V gene, CDR1 is SGHAT and CDR2 is FQNNGV. Trimming stripped 8 bases from V and 6 bases from J, with 23 bases between. The CDR3 is 15 amino acids. The chain recombines TRBV11-2 with TRBJ2-7, with D possibly TRBD2 on 6 matching bases. The sequencing sample was made of PBMCs. The receptor's source is a woman aged 55-70 years with head and neck cancer. CDR3 sequence reads: CASLKVFGGRIEQYF. CDR3 sequence (DNA): TGTGCCAGCTTGAAAGTCTTTGGGGGGAGAATCGAGCAGTACTTC.